This T cell receptor (beta chain) was profiled in a study of T cells after yellow fever vaccination. In this sample, this clonotype turned up a few times. TCRdb used MiXCR to reprocess the 5' RACE reads, holding one entry per CDR3 protein. The table records 300,000 to 350,000 distinct CDR3 sequences, about 8.3% of them present only once. Trimming removed 6 bases from V and 5 bases from J, with 16 bases in between. CDR3 length: 14 residues. In germline, CDR1 is SNHLY, CDR2 FYNNEI. The chain carries TRBV2 and TRBJ2-5; D is perhaps TRBD1 or TRBD2 (6 bases each). The TCR originated in a man between 18 and 35 years old who received the YFV17D yellow fever vaccine. The sequenced sample was PBMCs, obtained around 45 days after the first yellow fever vaccination. The CDR3 reads CASSSRRGPETQYF. The CDR3 DNA reads as TGTGCCAGCAGCAGCCGCCGGGGGCCGGAGACCCAGTACTTC.